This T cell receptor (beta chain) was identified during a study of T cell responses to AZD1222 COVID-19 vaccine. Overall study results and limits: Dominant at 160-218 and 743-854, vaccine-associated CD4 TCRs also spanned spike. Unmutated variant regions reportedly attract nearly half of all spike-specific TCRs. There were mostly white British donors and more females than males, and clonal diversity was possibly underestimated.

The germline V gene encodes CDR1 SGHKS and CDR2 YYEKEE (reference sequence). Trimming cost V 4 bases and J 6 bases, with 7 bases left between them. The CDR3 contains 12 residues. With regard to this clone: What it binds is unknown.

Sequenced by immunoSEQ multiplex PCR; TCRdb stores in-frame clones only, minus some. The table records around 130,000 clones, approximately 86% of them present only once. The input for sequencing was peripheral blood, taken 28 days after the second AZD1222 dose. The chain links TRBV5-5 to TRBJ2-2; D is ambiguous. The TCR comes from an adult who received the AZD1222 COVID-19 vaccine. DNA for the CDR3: TGTGCCAGCAGCCCGCTGGCCGGGGAGCTGTTTTTT. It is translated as CASSPLAGELFF.